The TCR beta chain described here comes from a study of blood T cell repertoires in COVID-19. On the study more broadly: Samples representing acute and convalescent COVID-19 were sourced from the United States, Italy and Spain.

In its sample, this clone was seen once. In the source study's methods: By means of reference gene primer amplification, nucleated cell counts were estimated. Generated by immunoSEQ multiplex PCR, the TCRdb table keeps only in-frame clones and is missing some. V and J calls plus clone size are reproduced from that table; the DNA served to infer D and trimming. The sample has some 260,000 clones, 88% seen once. The TCR was taken from a woman in her thirties or forties who had recovered from COVID-19. The specimen sequenced was peripheral blood.

CDR3 nucleotides: TGTGCCAGCAGCGTAGGGCTTCTTGACAATGAGCAGTTCTTC. This gives the protein CASSVGLLDNEQFF. The chain uses TRBV9 and TRBJ2-1; D uncertain. The CDR3 covers 14 residues. Germline CDR1 and CDR2: SGDLS and YYNGEE. Trimming left V 0 bases short and J 5 bases short, with 9 bases between.